A selection of T cell receptor beta chains follows, all from one sample in a study of OX40 agonist ivuxolimab in advanced cancers. Libraries were prepared by immunoSEQ multiplex PCR; TCRdb keeps only in-frame clonotypes and omits some of them. The sample holds fewer than 85,000 clones, approximately 90% seen once. The sequenced sample was CD4+ or CD8+ T cells sorted from blood, obtained in a trial of the OX40 agonist ivuxolimab. The receptors were sampled from an adult with an advanced solid tumor such as melanoma, head and neck, liver or kidney cancer. Each CDR3 is given with its conserved first and last residue. Each record gives: D gene, clone size, V gene, J gene, CDR3 protein, CDR3 DNA. D genes are given only for firm matches. Some rows have no size entry. The others give once, few or many, or a class for an expanded clone.

d_call: -; clone_size: -; v_call: TRBV29-1; j_call: TRBJ2-7; cdr3_aa: CSAGAGNVQYF; cdr3_nt: TGCAGCGCTGGGGCAGGTAACGTGCAGTACTTC
d_call: -; clone_size: -; v_call: TRBV11-2; j_call: TRBJ2-5; cdr3_aa: CASSLVVSGKTQYF; cdr3_nt: TGTGCCAGCAGCTTAGTGGTGAGCGGCAAGACCCAGTACTTC
d_call: TRBD1; clone_size: once; v_call: TRBV6-1; j_call: TRBJ2-3; cdr3_aa: CASKTGGWADTQYF; cdr3_nt: TGTGCCAGCAAAACAGGGGGCTGGGCAGATACGCAGTATTTT
d_call: -; clone_size: -; v_call: TRBV5-1; j_call: TRBJ2-1; cdr3_aa: CASSPGPSPYNEQFF; cdr3_nt: TGCGCCAGCAGCCCCGGCCCGTCCCCCTACAATGAGCAGTTCTTC
d_call: -; clone_size: -; v_call: TRBV7-8; j_call: TRBJ2-1; cdr3_aa: CASSLVVRGAANNEQFF; cdr3_nt: TGTGCCAGCAGCTTAGTCGTCCGGGGAGCTGCCAACAATGAGCAGTTCTTC
d_call: TRBD1; clone_size: -; v_call: TRBV4-1; j_call: TRBJ2-7; cdr3_aa: CASSHRPGQAYEQYF; cdr3_nt: TGCGCCAGCAGCCATCGACCGGGACAGGCCTACGAGCAGTACTTC
d_call: -; clone_size: -; v_call: TRBV19; j_call: TRBJ2-4; cdr3_aa: CATSIAARAKNIQYF; cdr3_nt: TGTGCCACCTCTATAGCAGCACGAGCCAAAAACATTCAGTACTTC
d_call: TRBD2; clone_size: -; v_call: TRBV10-3; j_call: TRBJ2-7; cdr3_aa: CATSPKAGAVDEQYF; cdr3_nt: TGTGCCACCAGCCCCAAAGCGGGGGCTGTGGACGAGCAGTACTTC
d_call: -; clone_size: -; v_call: TRBV4-1; j_call: TRBJ1-2; cdr3_aa: CASSRVPAGYGYTF; cdr3_nt: TGCGCCAGCAGCCGAGTTCCAGCGGGCTATGGCTACACCTTC
d_call: -; clone_size: -; v_call: TRBV19; j_call: TRBJ1-1; cdr3_aa: CASSREPQGGTEAFF; cdr3_nt: TGTGCCAGTAGTAGGGAGCCACAGGGTGGGACTGAAGCTTTCTTT
d_call: TRBD2; clone_size: -; v_call: TRBV29-1; j_call: TRBJ2-3; cdr3_aa: CSALAGGPRTDTQYF; cdr3_nt: TGCAGCGCTTTAGCGGGAGGGCCTCGCACAGATACGCAGTATTTT
d_call: TRBD1; clone_size: -; v_call: TRBV15; j_call: TRBJ2-2; cdr3_aa: CATSRTGVTGRELFF; cdr3_nt: TGTGCCACCAGCAGAACAGGGGTGACGGGTAGGGAGCTGTTTTTT
d_call: -; clone_size: -; v_call: TRBV10-2; j_call: TRBJ2-3; cdr3_aa: CASRTTGSTDTQYF; cdr3_nt: TGCGCCAGCAGGACTACCGGGAGCACAGATACGCAGTATTTT
d_call: -; clone_size: once; v_call: TRBV27; j_call: TRBJ2-1; cdr3_aa: CASSTGFGRDEQFF; cdr3_nt: TGTGCCAGCAGCACAGGGTTCGGGAGAGATGAGCAGTTCTTC
d_call: -; clone_size: -; v_call: TRBV7-3; j_call: TRBJ2-1; cdr3_aa: CASSLLPVDSNQEQFF; cdr3_nt: TGTGCCAGCAGCTTATTACCGGTTGACTCTAATCAGGAGCAGTTCTTC
d_call: TRBD1; clone_size: -; v_call: TRBV7-6; j_call: TRBJ1-1; cdr3_aa: CASSARQGATGTEAFF; cdr3_nt: TGTGCCAGCAGCGCTAGACAGGGGGCAACCGGCACTGAAGCTTTCTTT
d_call: -; clone_size: -; v_call: TRBV5-1; j_call: TRBJ2-2; cdr3_aa: CASSLPPRSDAGELFF; cdr3_nt: TGCGCCAGCAGCTTGCCCCCCCGCTCGGACGCCGGGGAGCTGTTTTTT
d_call: -; clone_size: -; v_call: TRBV30; j_call: TRBJ1-6; cdr3_aa: CASTAGSSYNSPLHF; cdr3_nt: TGTGCTTCTACGGCGGGGAGCTCCTATAATTCACCCCTCCACTTT
d_call: -; clone_size: -; v_call: TRBV5-4; j_call: TRBJ1-5; cdr3_aa: CASSRGGNQPQHF; cdr3_nt: TGTGCCAGCAGCAGGGGGGGCAATCAGCCCCAGCATTTT
d_call: -; clone_size: -; v_call: TRBV6-1; j_call: TRBJ2-3; cdr3_aa: CASSGPGPRVGTDTQYF; cdr3_nt: TGTGCCAGCAGTGGGCCTGGACCGAGAGTTGGCACAGATACGCAGTATTTT
d_call: -; clone_size: -; v_call: TRBV7-9; j_call: TRBJ2-4; cdr3_aa: CASSPDYF; cdr3_nt: TGTGCCAGCAGCCCAGACTACTTC
d_call: TRBD2; clone_size: -; v_call: TRBV7-3; j_call: TRBJ2-3; cdr3_aa: CASSLWGLAGSSRGTDTQYF; cdr3_nt: TGTGCCAGCAGCCTTTGGGGGCTAGCGGGTTCTTCTCGTGGCACAGATACGCAGTATTTT
d_call: -; clone_size: -; v_call: TRBV11-2; j_call: TRBJ2-1; cdr3_aa: CASKRDRSYNEQFF; cdr3_nt: TGTGCCAGCAAGAGGGACCGCTCCTACAATGAGCAGTTCTTC
d_call: -; clone_size: -; v_call: TRBV10-3; j_call: TRBJ2-5; cdr3_aa: CAISRVGDGEETQYF; cdr3_nt: TGTGCCATCAGTAGAGTCGGGGACGGAGAAGAGACCCAGTACTTC
d_call: -; clone_size: few; v_call: TRBV5-6; j_call: TRBJ1-4; cdr3_aa: CASSLSGDEKLFF; cdr3_nt: TGTGCCAGCAGCTTGTCGGGGGATGAAAAACTGTTTTTT
d_call: -; clone_size: -; v_call: TRBV11-2; j_call: TRBJ2-7; cdr3_aa: CASRETGIKYEQYF; cdr3_nt: TGTGCCAGCAGAGAAACAGGGATAAAATACGAGCAGTACTTC
d_call: -; clone_size: -; v_call: TRBV28; j_call: TRBJ2-7; cdr3_aa: CASSLTYEQYF; cdr3_nt: TGTGCCAGCAGCTTAACCTACGAGCAGTACTTC
d_call: -; clone_size: few; v_call: TRBV4-1; j_call: TRBJ1-5; cdr3_aa: CASSQGHGGSGNQPQHF; cdr3_nt: TGCGCCAGCAGCCAGGGCCACGGGGGATCGGGCAATCAGCCCCAGCATTTT
d_call: TRBD2; clone_size: -; v_call: TRBV6-6; j_call: TRBJ2-3; cdr3_aa: CASSYLGSGSSDTQYF; cdr3_nt: TGTGCCAGCAGTTACCTGGGTAGCGGGAGTTCAGATACGCAGTATTTT
d_call: TRBD1; clone_size: -; v_call: TRBV25-1; j_call: TRBJ2-4; cdr3_aa: CASSSGTGSIQYF; cdr3_nt: TGTGCCAGCAGCTCCGGGACAGGGTCCATTCAGTACTTC
d_call: -; clone_size: -; v_call: TRBV2; j_call: TRBJ2-7; cdr3_aa: CASSRIMYEQYF; cdr3_nt: TGTGCCAGCAGTCGGATTATGTACGAGCAGTACTTC
d_call: TRBD2; clone_size: -; v_call: TRBV5-4; j_call: TRBJ2-2; cdr3_aa: CASSAPGLGPTGELFF; cdr3_nt: TGTGCCAGCAGCGCACCGGGACTAGGGCCCACCGGGGAGCTGTTTTTT
d_call: TRBD2; clone_size: -; v_call: TRBV19; j_call: TRBJ2-2; cdr3_aa: CASSIHAGANTGELFF; cdr3_nt: TGTGCCAGTAGTATTCATGCGGGAGCGAACACCGGGGAGCTGTTTTTT
d_call: TRBD1; clone_size: once; v_call: TRBV6-1; j_call: TRBJ2-7; cdr3_aa: CASSELDRVYEQYF; cdr3_nt: TGTGCCAGCAGTGAACTGGACAGGGTTTACGAGCAGTACTTC
d_call: TRBD1; clone_size: -; v_call: TRBV11-2; j_call: TRBJ2-7; cdr3_aa: CASSPKLQGAPSYEQYF; cdr3_nt: TGTGCCAGCAGCCCAAAACTACAGGGGGCCCCCTCCTACGAGCAGTACTTC